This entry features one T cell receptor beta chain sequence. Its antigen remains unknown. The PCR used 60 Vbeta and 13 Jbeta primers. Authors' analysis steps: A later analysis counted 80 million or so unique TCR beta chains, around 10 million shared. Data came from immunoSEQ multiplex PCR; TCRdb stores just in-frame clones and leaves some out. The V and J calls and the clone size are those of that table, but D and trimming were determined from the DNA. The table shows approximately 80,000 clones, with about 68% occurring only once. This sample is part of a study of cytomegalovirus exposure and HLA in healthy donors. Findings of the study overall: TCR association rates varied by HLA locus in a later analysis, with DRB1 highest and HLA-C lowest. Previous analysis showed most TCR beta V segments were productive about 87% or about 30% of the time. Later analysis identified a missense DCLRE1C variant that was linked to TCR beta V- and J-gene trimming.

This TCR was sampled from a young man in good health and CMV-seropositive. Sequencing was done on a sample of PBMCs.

This CDR3 is CASSRPGTGEKETQYF. The CDR3, as DNA: TGTGCCAGCAGCCGACCCGGGACAGGGGAAAAAGAGACCCAGTACTTC. The chain combines TRBV28 with TRBJ2-5, with 10 nucleotides matching TRBD1. Germline trimming cut 6 bases from V and 3 bases from J; bases unmatched to any gene: 10. The CDR3 totals 16 residues. Germline V gives CDR1 MDHEN, CDR2 SYDVKM. Together with reference TRBV28 and TRBJ2-5, the CDR3 gives the full variable domain: DVKVTQSSRYLVKRTGEKVFLECVQDMDHENMFWYRQDPGLGLRLIYFSYDVKMKEKGDIPEGYSVSREKKERFSLILESASTNQTSMYLCASSRPGTGEKETQYFGPGTRLLVL.